The clone carrying this T cell receptor delta chain was observed at least ten times. Its antigen is still unknown. A far larger clone differs by one base, so this is likely a read error. These data are taken from a study of γδ T cells in repeated Plasmodium falciparum infection. Broader study findings: Vgamma9/Vdelta2+ T cells showed a stable polyclonal repertoire with shared TCRgamma sequences.

TCRdb called clones from the multiplex PCR reads again using CATT. The table has approximately 93,000 delta-chain clones, more than 0.85% seen once; the top ten hold 7.5% to 10%. Germline lookup yields CDR1 GEAIGNYY and CDR2 EKD. The CDR3 contains 17 residues. Vgamma9/Vdelta2+ and Vdelta2-negative gammadelta T cells were flow-sorted from PBMC for bulk sequencing. Source material: gamma-delta T cells from blood. V is TRDV2 and J is TRDJ1, with TRDD3 as a possible D gene (6 bases). The receptor was isolated from a pool of human donors (malaria-infected and uninfected, not separated). The CDR3 bases are TGTGCCTGTGATAGATTGCTGCGGGGATCGGACACCGATAGACTCATCTTT. Translation: CACDRLLRGSDTDRLIF.